The clone carrying this TCR beta chain was seen at least ten times. Its antigen is still unknown. The record originates from a study of T cell responses to AZD1222 COVID-19 vaccine. Study-wide findings and caveats: A rise in Spike-specific TCR breadth and depth followed two AZD1222 doses. Baseline testing showed seropositivity in only 5 or 6 AZD1222 recipients. In a largely white British group with more females than males, clonal diversity was possibly underestimated.

With 6 bases removed from V and 5 bases from J, the gap between germline ends came to 16 bases. The CDR3 runs to 14 residues. Germline V gene lookup returns CDR1 SEHNR and CDR2 FQNEAQ (reference sequence). Assay: immunoSEQ multiplex PCR; the TCRdb copy retains only in-frame clones and omits some. The profile shows 90,000 to 120,000 clones, approximately 90% of them singletons. The clonotype was recovered from an adult in good health. The chain employs TRBV7-9 and TRBJ2-5, with D hard to call. This specimen consisted of peripheral blood, obtained on day 0 of AZD1222 vaccination. CDR3 loop: CASSLGRHFETQYF. The CDR3 region has the DNA TGTGCCAGCAGTCTTGGTCGGCATTTCGAGACCCAGTACTTC. Looking up the rest from reference TRBV7-9 and TRBJ2-5 gives the full variable domain: DTGVSQNPRHKITKRGQNVTFRCDPISEHNRLYWYRQTLGQGPEFLTYFQNEAQLEKSRLLSDRFSAERPKGSFSTLEIQRTEQGDSAMYLCASSLGRHFETQYFGPGTRLLVL.